This section outlines one T cell receptor (beta chain) sequence together with its context. The sample originates from a study of blood T cell repertoires in COVID-19. Study information: Whether acute or convalescent, the COVID-19 samples came from the United States, Italy and Spain. Nucleic acid was either cDNA or gDNA, and it came from T cells, B-cell-depleted T cells, or PBMCs.

Authors' data handling: Estimation of nucleated cell counts was performed using reference gene primer amplification. Sequencing used immunoSEQ multiplex PCR; TCRdb keeps in-frame clones, though not all of them. V and J calls and clone size are as listed in that table; D and trimming were resolved from the DNA. The sample shows roughly 230,000 clones, 90% of them seen only once. Trimming removed 6 bases from V and 4 bases from J; junction bases left unmatched: 10. CDR3 size: 17 residues. Germline V gene lookup returns CDR1 MNHEY and CDR2 SMNVEV (reference sequence). Seattle researchers signed up patients amid active infection and tracked them longitudinally.

The sample consisted of peripheral blood. This clonotype originated in an older woman with COVID-19, enrolled during active disease. This chain links TRBV27 with TRBJ2-5; 14 bases line up with TRBD2. The CDR3 sequence: CASSFGGTSGGPETQYF. The CDR3 nucleotides read TGTGCCAGCAGCTTCGGGGGGACTAGCGGGGGCCCAGAGACCCAGTACTTC.